This T cell receptor beta chain was recorded in a study of T cell clones after liver transplantation. Study-level information: Samples came pre-transplant, pre-randomization before withdrawal, and post-randomization after withdrawal ended.

Germline V lookup: CDR1 SGDLS, CDR2 YYNGEE. This CDR3 has 15 amino acids. Trimming took off 0 bases at V and 1 base at J, with 11 bases between the two ends. Sequencing was performed with immunoSEQ multiplex PCR; in TCRdb, only in-frame clones are kept and a portion is missing. Seen here are about 75,000 clones, 84% observed once, and the top ten hold 2.1%. The chain is built from TRBV9 and TRBJ2-7; no definite D call. Sequenced here: CD4+ T cells from blood, sampled less than 50 months after liver transplant. The clonotype originates from a human patient who received a liver transplant. Some T cells may be transferred from the graft donor. The CDR3 DNA is TGTGCCAGCAGCGTAGACTCTTCGCGGTCCTACGAGCAGTACTTC. It specifies CASSVDSSRSYEQYF.